Below, 14 T cell receptor beta chains from the same sample are listed, as sequenced in a study of blood T cell repertoires in COVID-19. Only in-frame clones appear in the TCRdb table, and some are missing; sequencing was by immunoSEQ multiplex PCR. The repertoire holds more than 95,000 clones, with approximately 81% as singletons. The sample taken for sequencing was peripheral blood. Receptors originate from a man aged 60 to 69 with acute or convalescent COVID-19.

This sequence joins TRBV30 and TRBJ2-7; D may be TRBD1 (5 bases). The V gene lost 5 bases and the J gene lost 2 bases, with 10 bases spanning the gap. Looked up from germline, CDR1 is GTSNPN and CDR2 is SVGIG (reference sequence). The CDR3 is 12 residues long. This CDR3 is CAWQGQPYEQYF. As DNA, the CDR3 is TGTGCCTGGCAGGGCCAACCCTACGAGCAGTACTTC.

This clone was picked up one time. This chain links TRBV7-3 with TRBJ2-5; a weak D match, TRBD2 (6 bases). The CDR3 covers 16 residues. Germline values: CDR1 SGHTA, CDR2 FQGTGA. Trimming shortened V by 5 bases and J by 5 bases, and 21 bases separated the two germline ends. CDR3 sequence: CASSAPPGPEGETQYF. The CDR3 DNA reads TGTGCCAGCAGCGCCCCCCCGGGTCCGGAGGGCGAGACCCAGTACTTC.

J is TRBJ1-4 and V is TRBV6-5; 7 bases map to TRBD1. The germline CDR1 and CDR2 sequences are MNHEY and SVGAGI. V was clipped by 5 bases and J by 1 base; unmatched bases: 4. CDR3 size: 15 residues. CDR3 DNA sequence: TGTGCCAGCAGTCCGCAGGGGGGAACTAATGAAAAACTGTTTTTT. Its translation: CASSPQGGTNEKLFF.

The chain links TRBV2 to TRBJ2-3; D is possibly TRBD1 (7 bases). V dropped 1 base and J dropped 4 bases, with 15 bases sitting between them. The length of the CDR3 is 16 residues. Germline loops: CDR1 SNHLY, CDR2 FYNNEI. The CDR3 bases are TGTGCCAGCAGTGAAGTTGGCAGGGGGGCGGCAGATACGCAGTATTTT. As protein: CASSEVGRGAADTQYF.

This clone was counted a single time. The chain has TRBV18 and TRBJ2-2; weak D call: TRBD1 (6 bases). V lost 4 bases and J 0 bases, leaving 9 bases between the germline ends. Germline V CDR1 and CDR2: KGHSH, LQKENI. The CDR3 spans 15 residues. CDR3 amino acids: CASSQDRANTGELFF. The CDR3 nucleotides are TGTGCCAGCTCACAGGACAGAGCGAACACCGGGGAGCTGTTTTTT.

This clone was recorded once. This rearrangement joins TRBV6-1 to TRBJ2-5; D might be TRBD1 (6 bases). Germline-derived CDR1 and CDR2 are MNHNS and SASEGT. The CDR3 is made up of 17 amino acids. Trimming took 3 bases from V and 7 from J, leaving 24 bases between them. CDR3 DNA: TGTGCCAGCAGTGACTTCTCGGACAGACTCGCTGTAGGGACCCAGTACTTC. Its translation: CASSDFSDRLAVGTQYF.

This clone was picked up a small number of times. The gene calls are TRBV7-2 and TRBJ2-4; D remains ambiguous. The germline V gene has CDR1 SGHTA and CDR2 FQGNSA. Deletions cut 4 bases from V and 6 bases from J, with 13 bases between. The CDR3 is 14 residues long. CDR3 sequence (DNA): TGTGCCAGCAGCTCCCCCCGAGACTCAAACATTCAGTACTTC. This translates into CASSSPRDSNIQYF.

The V call is TRBV6-5, the J call TRBJ2-5; TRBD2 matches 7 bases. V was clipped by 2 bases and J by 2 bases; unmatched bases: 2. CDR1 is MNHEY, CDR2 SVGAGI, per germline. This CDR3 contains 14 residues. This CDR3 reads CASSYAGEQETQYF. Written as DNA, the CDR3 is TGTGCCAGCAGTTACGCGGGGGAACAAGAGACCCAGTACTTC.

This clone was picked up a small number of times. V gene TRBV5-4 combines with J gene TRBJ1-6; D is perhaps TRBD1 (5 bases). The CDR3 sequence is 14 residues long. V lost 1 base, J lost 9 bases, and 11 bases lay in between. Germline CDR1 reads SGHNT; CDR2 reads YYREEE (reference sequence). The CDR3 DNA is TGTGCCAGCAGCTTGACGGGGGGAACTTCACCCCTCCACTTT. Its translation is CASSLTGGTSPLHF.

The chain couples TRBV6-2 or TRBV6-3 to TRBJ2-1; TRBD2 matches at 12 bases. The CDR3 has 21 residues. The germline gives CDR1 MNHEY, CDR2 SVGEGT. Trimming removed 0 bases from V and 1 base from J; junction bases left unmatched: 13. In DNA form, the CDR3 reads TGTGCCAGCAGTTACTCGTTACTAGCGGGAGGCGAAGGGGGTTCCTACAATGAGCAGTTCTTC. Translation gives CASSYSLLAGGEGGSYNEQFF.

This clone was detected many times. The chain uses TRBV6-2 or TRBV6-3 and TRBJ1-4; D not resolved. The length of the CDR3 is 12 residues. V was trimmed by 5 bases and J by 12 bases, leaving 13 bases between them. Germline-derived CDR1 and CDR2 are MNHEY and SVGEGT. The CDR3 region is CASSPPKSELFF. The CDR3 nucleotides are TGTGCCAGCAGTCCCCCGAAGTCGGAACTGTTTTTT.

This chain links TRBV27 with TRBJ2-1, with D possibly being TRBD2 (7 bases). The CDR3 loop spans 14 amino acids. V was pared by 7 bases and J by 6 bases, with 16 bases between. CDR1 MNHEY and CDR2 SMNVEV come from the germline V gene (reference sequence). The CDR3 nucleotides read TGTGCCAGCACCCTAGGGGGGGCGCGCAATGAGCAGTTCTTC. Protein sequence: CASTLGGARNEQFF.

The chain is built from TRBV7-2 and TRBJ2-7; maybe TRBD1 (6 bases). Trimming removed 1 base at V and 4 bases at J, with 8 bases between. The CDR3 totals 13 residues. Per germline, CDR1 SGHTA and CDR2 FQGNSA. CDR3 in amino acids: CASSLGGGYEQYV. CDR3 DNA sequence: TGTGCCAGCAGCTTAGGAGGGGGATACGAGCAGTACGTC.

The rearrangement links TRBV7-9 to TRBJ1-3; perhaps TRBD1 as D (5 bases). V was clipped by 2 bases and J by 4 bases, with 12 bases between them. The CDR3 covers 15 residues. Germline CDR1 reads SEHNR; CDR2 reads FQNEAQ (reference sequence). The CDR3 sequence: CASSLQGSMGNTIYF. As DNA, the CDR3 is TGTGCCAGCAGCTTACAGGGCTCGATGGGAAACACCATATATTTT.